This T cell receptor (beta chain) was sequenced during a study of cytomegalovirus exposure and HLA in healthy donors. There are 19 residues in the CDR3. The germline V gene encodes CDR1 SGHRS and CDR2 YFSETQ. It was with 60 Vbeta and 13 Jbeta primers that the PCR ran. This table comes from immunoSEQ multiplex PCR, and its TCRdb copy is limited to in-frame clones, with some not included. The table shows about 120,000 clones, with approximately 9.4% occurring only once. The clonotype originates from a man aged 25-45 years in good health and CMV-seronegative. The V and J genes are TRBV5-1 and TRBJ2-5; 11 bases match TRBD2. Gene TRBJ2-7 matches the end of the DNA better, so the J call may be wrong. What was sequenced was PBMCs. CDR3 in amino acids: CASSLRGPGTSGYTYEQYF. The CDR3 DNA sequence: TGCGCCAGCAGCTTGCGGGGCCCGGGGACTAGCGGTTATACCTACGAGCAGTACTTC.